This TCR beta chain was recovered during a study of cytomegalovirus exposure and HLA in healthy donors. Trimming stripped 3 bases from V and 7 bases from J, with 15 bases between. Germline values: CDR1 SQVTM, CDR2 ANQGSEA. The CDR3 runs to 13 residues. Comments on this clone: The antigen remains undetermined.

The PCR employed 60 Vbeta primers together with 13 Jbeta primers. Clones were sequenced by immunoSEQ multiplex PCR, and TCRdb holds only the in-frame ones, with some missing. The repertoire holds more than 200,000 clones, with less than 85% as singletons. Study-wide results and caveats: The listing of approximately 160 TCR beta chains classed them as cytomegalovirus-associated.

The chain carries TRBV29-1 and TRBJ1-2, with D tentatively TRBD1 (6 bases). This TCR was sampled from a girl aged 2 to 9 in good health and CMV-seronegative. The sequencing sample was made of PBMCs. DNA of the CDR3: TGCAGCGTTGATTGGGTTATGGGGGCTGGCTACACCTTC. Translated, it gives CSVDWVMGAGYTF.